The 5 T cell receptor beta chains below come from one sample, sequenced in a study of Ad26.COV2.S vaccination and SARS-CoV-2 variants. The repertoire was sequenced with immunoSEQ multiplex PCR; TCRdb's copy has only in-frame clones and lacks some. Here the sample spans about 350,000 clones, about nine tenths being singletons. Stated treatment: 15 to 20 received Ad26.COV2.S at low or high dose, single or two shots; 5 received placebo; per-sample allocation not given. Collection of samples fell on day 63 after the first vaccine or placebo injection. Sequenced material: peripheral blood, taken in a trial of Ad26.COV2.S vaccine versus placebo. The receptors come from a person aged 18-65 years who received the Ad26.COV2.S COVID-19 vaccine or a placebo.

This clone was observed a few times. The V and J genes are TRBV5-4 and TRBJ1-5; weak D call: TRBD1 (5 bases). Trimming left V 0 bases short and J 4 bases short, with 8 bases between. Germline CDR1 reads SGHNT; CDR2 reads YYREEE (reference sequence). The CDR3 runs to 14 residues. The CDR3, as DNA: TGTGCCAGCAGCTTGGAGGGGTTGAATCAGCCCCAGCATTTT. This encodes CASSLEGLNQPQHF.

The J gene is TRBJ2-7, the V gene TRBV27, with 11 bases fitting TRBD1. J gave up 3 bases and V 4 bases, and 8 bases lay outside the gene matches. Germline V gives CDR1 MNHEY, CDR2 SMNVEV (reference sequence). The CDR3 loop spans 16 amino acids. CDR3 residues: CASSWTGGAGSYEQYF. CDR3 nucleotide sequence: TGTGCCAGCAGTTGGACAGGGGGCGCGGGTAGCTACGAGCAGTACTTC.

The chain recombines TRBV6-4 with TRBJ2-1, with TRBD2 identical over 8 bases. The CDR3 extends over 15 amino acids. Germline CDR1 and CDR2: MRHNA and SNTAGT. V dropped 4 bases and J dropped 6; count of bases not matched to a gene: 8. The CDR3 is CASSVKGGGFNEQFF. DNA for the CDR3: TGTGCCAGCAGTGTTAAGGGCGGGGGGTTCAATGAGCAGTTCTTC.

This clone is labeled medium-sized (0.01 to 0.1%). The chain joins TRBV6-6 to TRBJ2-2; 7 bases are a match to TRBD1. V shed 5 bases and J 3 bases; nucleotides not matched to a gene: 15. Germline CDR1 reads MNHNY; CDR2 reads SVGAGI (reference sequence). This CDR3 has 18 amino acids. CDR3 nucleotides: TGTGCCAGCAGTCAACCCCAGACGACAGGGATGGACACCGGGGAGCTGTTTTTT. This sequence encodes CASSQPQTTGMDTGELFF.

The gene calls are TRBV5-4 and TRBJ1-1; D might be TRBD1 (6 bases). V was cut by 0 bases and J by 0 bases, with 9 bases left in between. Germline values: CDR1 SGHNT, CDR2 YYREEE (reference sequence). This CDR3 comprises 15 residues. The CDR3 region has the DNA TGTGCCAGCAGCTTGGCAGGGGTGATGAACACTGAAGCTTTCTTT. The encoded protein is CASSLAGVMNTEAFF. The whole variable domain, filled in from reference TRBV5-4 and TRBJ1-1, reads ETGVTQSPTHLIKTRGQQVTLRCSSQSGHNTVSWYQQALGQGPQFIFQYYREEENGRGNFPPRFSGLQFPNYSSELNVNALELDDSALYLCASSLAGVMNTEAFFGQGTRLTVV.